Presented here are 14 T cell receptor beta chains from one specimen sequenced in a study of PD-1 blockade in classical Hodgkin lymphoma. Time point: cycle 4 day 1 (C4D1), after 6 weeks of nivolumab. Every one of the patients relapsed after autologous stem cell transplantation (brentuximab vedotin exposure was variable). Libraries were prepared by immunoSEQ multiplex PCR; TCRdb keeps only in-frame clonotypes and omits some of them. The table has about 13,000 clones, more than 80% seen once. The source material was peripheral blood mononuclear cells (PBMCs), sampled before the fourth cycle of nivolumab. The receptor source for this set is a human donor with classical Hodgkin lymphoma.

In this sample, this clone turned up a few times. The DNA for the CDR3 is TGTGCCAGCAGGGCCCTAGCGGGCACCTACGAGCAGTACTTC. Translating it yields CASRALAGTYEQYF. The V and J genes are TRBV2 and TRBJ2-7, with 8 bases aligning to TRBD2. Germline CDR1 is SNHLY and CDR2 is FYNNEI. CDR3 length equals 14 residues. V shed 6 bases and J 2 bases; nucleotides not matched to a gene: 6.

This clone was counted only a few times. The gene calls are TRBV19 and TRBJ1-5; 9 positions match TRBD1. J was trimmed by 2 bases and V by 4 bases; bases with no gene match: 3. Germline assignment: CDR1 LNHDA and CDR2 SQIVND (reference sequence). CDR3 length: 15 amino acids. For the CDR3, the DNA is TGTGCCAGTAGTAGATACAGGGGGCGCAATCAGCCCCAGCATTTT. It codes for CASSRYRGRNQPQHF.

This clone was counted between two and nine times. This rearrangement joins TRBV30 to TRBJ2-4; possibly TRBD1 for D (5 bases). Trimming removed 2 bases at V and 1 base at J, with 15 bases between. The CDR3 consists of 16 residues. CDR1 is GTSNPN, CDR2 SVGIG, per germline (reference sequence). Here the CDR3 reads CAWSRLGVTAKNIQYF. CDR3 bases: TGTGCCTGGAGTCGCTTAGGGGTAACGGCCAAAAACATTCAGTACTTC.

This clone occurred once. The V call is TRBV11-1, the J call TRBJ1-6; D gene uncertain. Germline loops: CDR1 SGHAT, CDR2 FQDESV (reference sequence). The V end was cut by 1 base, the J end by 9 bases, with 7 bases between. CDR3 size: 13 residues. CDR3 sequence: CASSLGVASPLHF. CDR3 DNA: TGTGCCAGCAGCTTAGGGGTAGCTTCACCCCTCCACTTT.

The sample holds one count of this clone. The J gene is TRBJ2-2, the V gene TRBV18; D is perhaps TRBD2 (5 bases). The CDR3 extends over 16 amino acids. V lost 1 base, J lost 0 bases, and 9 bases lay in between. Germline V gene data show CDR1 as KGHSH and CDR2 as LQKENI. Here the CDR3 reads CASSPQGATNTGELFF. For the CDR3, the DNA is TGTGCCAGCTCACCACAGGGAGCTACGAACACCGGGGAGCTGTTTTTT.

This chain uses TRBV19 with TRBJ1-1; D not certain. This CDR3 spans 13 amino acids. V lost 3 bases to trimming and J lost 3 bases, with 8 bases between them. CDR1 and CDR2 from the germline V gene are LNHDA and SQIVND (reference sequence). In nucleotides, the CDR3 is TGTGCCAGTAGTATGCGGTGGGACACTGAAGCTTTCTTT. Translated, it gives CASSMRWDTEAFF. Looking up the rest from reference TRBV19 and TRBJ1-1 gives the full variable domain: DGGITQSPKYLFRKEGQNVTLSCEQNLNHDAMYWYRQDPGQGLRLIYYSQIVNDFQKGDIAEGYSVSREKKESFPLTVTSAQKNPTAFYLCASSMRWDTEAFFGQGTRLTVV.

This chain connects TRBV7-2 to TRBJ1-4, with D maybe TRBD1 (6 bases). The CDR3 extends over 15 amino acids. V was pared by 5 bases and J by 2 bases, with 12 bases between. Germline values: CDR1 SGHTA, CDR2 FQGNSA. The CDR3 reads CASSRGGQTNEKLFF. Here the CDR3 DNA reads TGTGCCAGCAGCCGAGGAGGACAGACTAATGAAAAACTGTTTTTT.

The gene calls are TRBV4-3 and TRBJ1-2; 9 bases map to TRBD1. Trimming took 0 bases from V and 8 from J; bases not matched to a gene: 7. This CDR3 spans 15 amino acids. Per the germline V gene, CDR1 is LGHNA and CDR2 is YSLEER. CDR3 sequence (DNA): TGCGCCAGCAGCCAAGATACCGGGACAGGGAAGGGCTACACCTTC. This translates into CASSQDTGTGKGYTF.

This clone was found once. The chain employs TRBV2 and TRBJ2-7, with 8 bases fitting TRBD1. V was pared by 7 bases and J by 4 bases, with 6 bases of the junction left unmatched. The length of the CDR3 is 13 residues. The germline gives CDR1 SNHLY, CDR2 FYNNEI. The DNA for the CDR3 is TGTGCCAGCAAGACAGGGGAAGCGTACGAGCAGTACTTC. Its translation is CASKTGEAYEQYF.

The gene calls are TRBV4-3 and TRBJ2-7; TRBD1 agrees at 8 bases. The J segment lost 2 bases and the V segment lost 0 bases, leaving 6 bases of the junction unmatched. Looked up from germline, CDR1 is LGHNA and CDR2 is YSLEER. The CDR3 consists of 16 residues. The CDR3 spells CASSQDQGTGAYEQYF. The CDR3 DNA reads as TGCGCCAGCAGCCAAGATCAGGGGACAGGAGCCTACGAGCAGTACTTC.

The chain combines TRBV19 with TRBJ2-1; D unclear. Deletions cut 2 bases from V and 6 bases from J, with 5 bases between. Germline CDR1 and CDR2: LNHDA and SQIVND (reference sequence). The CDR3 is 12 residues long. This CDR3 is CASSIRLNEQFF. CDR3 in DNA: TGTGCCAGTAGTATACGTCTCAATGAGCAGTTCTTC.

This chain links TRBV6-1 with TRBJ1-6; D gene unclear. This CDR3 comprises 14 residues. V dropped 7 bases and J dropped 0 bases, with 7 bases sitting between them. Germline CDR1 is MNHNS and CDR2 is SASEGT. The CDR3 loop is CASTRDSYNSPLHF. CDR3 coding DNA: TGTGCCAGCACGAGGGACTCCTATAATTCACCCCTCCACTTT.

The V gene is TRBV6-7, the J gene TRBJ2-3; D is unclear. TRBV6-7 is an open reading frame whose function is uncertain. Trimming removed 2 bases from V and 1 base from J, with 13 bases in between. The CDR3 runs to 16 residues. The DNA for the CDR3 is TGTGCCAGCAGTTACGAAGTGAGACTCCGCACAGATACGCAGTATTTT. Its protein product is CASSYEVRLRTDTQYF.

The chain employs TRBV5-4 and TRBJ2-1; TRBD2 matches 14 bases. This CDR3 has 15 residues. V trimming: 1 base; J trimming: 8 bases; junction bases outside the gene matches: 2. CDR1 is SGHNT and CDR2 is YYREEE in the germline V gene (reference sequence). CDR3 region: CASSLRLAGGHEQFF. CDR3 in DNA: TGTGCCAGCAGCTTGCGACTAGCGGGGGGGCATGAGCAGTTCTTC.